These 12 T cell receptor beta chains share one sample of origin, sequenced in a study of T-cell memory formation after mild COVID-19. Each CDR3 protein gets one entry after TCRdb re-called the 5' RACE reads with MiXCR. The profile shows 200,000 to 250,000 distinct CDR3 sequences, about 15% of them singletons. The sequenced sample was PBMCs or a T cell subset sorted from them (not recorded which). These receptors were taken from a man aged 18 to 29 who had mild COVID-19 (a few samples of this study predate the infection). Cell type and time point are not known.

In this sample, this clonotype turned up many times. The chain combines TRBV5-8 with TRBJ2-1; possible D gene TRBD2, 5 bases. CDR3 length equals 12 residues. Germline-derived CDR1 and CDR2 are SGHTS and YDEGEE. V was shortened by 4 bases and J by 12 bases, with 14 bases between the two germline ends. CDR3 sequence (DNA): TGTGCCAGCAGCCCGGACGGGGATAGGCAGTTCTTC. Amino acids: CASSPDGDRQFF.

This chain connects TRBV5-1 to TRBJ2-1, with TRBD2 matching over 14 bases. This CDR3 has 16 amino acids. The V gene's germline CDR1 is SGHRS and CDR2 YFSETQ. V lost 0 bases and J lost 6; bases outside the gene matches: 2. CDR3 in DNA: TGCGCCAGCAGCTTGGGGACTAGCGGGGGGCCCAATGAGCAGTTCTTC. It specifies CASSLGTSGGPNEQFF.

This clonotype showed up just a few times. The V gene is TRBV5-4, the J gene TRBJ2-7; D gene ambiguous. Germline CDR1 is SGHNT and CDR2 is YYREEE (reference sequence). The V end was cut by 0 bases, the J end by 2 bases, with 9 bases between. The CDR3 length is 14 residues. The CDR3 here is CASSLAGRPYEQYF. As DNA, the CDR3 is TGTGCCAGCAGCTTGGCCGGGCGCCCCTACGAGCAGTACTTC.

This clonotype was detected only a few times. V and J are TRBV28 and TRBJ1-3; D is ambiguous. V was pared by 6 bases and J by 0 bases, with 9 bases between. This CDR3 is 14 amino acids long. Per germline, CDR1 MDHEN and CDR2 SYDVKM. CDR3 region: CASRGSISGNTIYF. CDR3 nucleotide sequence: TGTGCCAGCAGAGGTAGTATCTCTGGAAACACCATATATTTT.

The V and J genes are TRBV10-3 and TRBJ2-5; TRBD1 matches 7 bases. Trimming removed 10 bases from V and 0 bases from J; junction bases left unmatched: 8. The germline V gene has CDR1 ENHRY and CDR2 SYGVKD. The CDR3 spans 14 residues. The CDR3 reads CATVGQADQETQYF. The CDR3, as DNA: TGTGCCACCGTCGGACAGGCCGACCAAGAGACCCAGTACTTC.

The V and J genes are TRBV12-3 or TRBV12-4 and TRBJ1-4; D is uncertain. The germline V and J ends were trimmed by 2 bases and 7 bases, with 11 bases remaining between them. CDR3 length: 14 amino acids. CDR3 protein: CASSLLGSTEKLFF. The CDR3 bases are TGTGCCAGCAGTTTACTGGGGTCGACTGAAAAACTGTTTTTT.

CDR3 protein: CSASDRGPNSPLHF. The CDR3 nucleotides are TGCAGTGCTAGTGATCGGGGACCGAATTCACCCCTCCACTTT. The chain has TRBV20-1 and TRBJ1-6; TRBD1 might be the D (5 bases). Looked up from germline, CDR1 is DFQATT and CDR2 is SNEGSKA (reference sequence). V was shortened by 3 bases and J by 7 bases, with 13 bases between the two germline ends. The CDR3 covers 14 residues.

The genes are TRBV7-2 and TRBJ2-1; D possibly corresponds to TRBD1 (5 bases). Germline V gives CDR1 SGHTA, CDR2 FQGNSA. V lost 4 bases and J lost 3, with 10 bases in between. The CDR3 covers 14 residues. In DNA form, the CDR3 reads TGTGCCAGCAGCTCGGTGGGGCGCTACAATGAGCAGTTCTTC. This gives the protein CASSSVGRYNEQFF.

Only a few counts were recorded for this clonotype. This sequence joins TRBV5-1 and TRBJ2-1; TRBD2 agrees at 8 bases. Germline trimming cut 1 base from V and 5 bases from J; bases unmatched to any gene: 5. The CDR3 extends over 15 amino acids. The germline gives CDR1 SGHRS, CDR2 YFSETQ. The CDR3 spells CASSLLAGGHNEQFF. CDR3 nucleotides: TGCGCCAGCAGCTTGCTGGCGGGGGGACACAATGAGCAGTTCTTC.

V and J are TRBV20-1 and TRBJ2-5; D is possibly TRBD2 (6 bases). Between the trimmed V and J ends, which lost 4 bases and 5 bases, there was a span of 11 bases. CDR3 length: 12 residues. Per germline, CDR1 DFQATT and CDR2 SNEGSKA (reference sequence). CDR3 residues: CSATSDIETQYF. The CDR3 bases are TGCAGTGCTACTAGCGATATCGAGACCCAGTACTTC.

This clonotype showed up many times. For the CDR3, the DNA is TGCGCCAGCAGCCAAGATCTTTACTCCTACGAGCAGTACTTC. This encodes CASSQDLYSYEQYF. The rearrangement links TRBV4-3 to TRBJ2-7, with unresolved D. Germline V lookup: CDR1 LGHNA, CDR2 YSLEER. The V end lost 0 bases, the J end lost 0 bases, and 6 bases lay between the germline ends. The CDR3 has 14 amino acids.

The chain links TRBV7-8 to TRBJ2-2, with a tentative D call TRBD1 (5 bases). The ends were cut back, 4 bases at V and 1 base at J, with 13 bases in the middle. CDR3 length: 16 amino acids. Germline V lookup: CDR1 SGHVS, CDR2 FQNEAQ. CDR3 nucleotides: TGTGCCAGCAGCTCGGCCAGGGCTGGGAACACCGGGGAGCTGTTTTTT. Protein product: CASSSARAGNTGELFF.